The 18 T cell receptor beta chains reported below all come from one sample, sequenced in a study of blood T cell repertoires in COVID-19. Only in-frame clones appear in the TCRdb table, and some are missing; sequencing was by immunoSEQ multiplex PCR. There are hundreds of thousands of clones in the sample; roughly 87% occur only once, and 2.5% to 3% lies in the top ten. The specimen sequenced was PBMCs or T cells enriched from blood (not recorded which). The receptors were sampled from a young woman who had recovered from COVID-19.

The CDR3 nucleotides are TGTGCCAGCAGTTTAACATACAATGAGCAGTTCTTC. Translation gives CASSLTYNEQFF. The J gene is TRBJ2-1, the V gene TRBV28; D not certain. The CDR3 totals 12 residues. V shed 2 bases and J shed 4 bases, with 3 bases lying between them. CDR1 and CDR2 (germline): MDHEN, SYDVKM. Full variable domain (missing parts from reference TRBV28 and TRBJ2-1): DVKVTQSSRYLVKRTGEKVFLECVQDMDHENMFWYRQDPGLGLRLIYFSYDVKMKEKGDIPEGYSVSREKKERFSLILESASTNQTSMYLCASSLTYNEQFFGPGTRLTVL.

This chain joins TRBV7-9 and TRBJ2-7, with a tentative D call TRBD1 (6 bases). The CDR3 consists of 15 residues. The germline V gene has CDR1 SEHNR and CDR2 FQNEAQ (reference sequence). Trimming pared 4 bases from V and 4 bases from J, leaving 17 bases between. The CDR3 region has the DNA TGTGCCAGCAGCTCATCTACGGGACAACTTTACGAGCAGTACTTC. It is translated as CASSSSTGQLYEQYF.

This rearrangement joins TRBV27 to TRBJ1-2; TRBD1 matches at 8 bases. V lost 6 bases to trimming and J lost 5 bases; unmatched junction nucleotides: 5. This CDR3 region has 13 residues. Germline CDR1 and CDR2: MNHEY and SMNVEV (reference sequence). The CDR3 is CASRSTGVYGYTF. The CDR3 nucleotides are TGTGCCAGCAGGTCGACAGGGGTGTATGGCTACACCTTC.

In nucleotides, the CDR3 is TGTGCCACCAGCGGACAGTTTACGAACACCGGGGAGCTGTTTTTT. It codes for CATSGQFTNTGELFF. The chain is built from TRBV15 and TRBJ2-2; possible D gene TRBD1, 6 bases. V was trimmed by 5 bases and J by 0 bases, leaving 10 bases between them. This CDR3 comprises 15 residues. Germline-derived CDR1 and CDR2 are LNHNV and YYDKDF (reference sequence).

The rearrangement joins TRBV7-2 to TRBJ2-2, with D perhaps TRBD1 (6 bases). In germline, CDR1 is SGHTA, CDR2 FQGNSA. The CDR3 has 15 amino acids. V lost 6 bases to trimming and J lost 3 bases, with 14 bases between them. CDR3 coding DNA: TGTGCCAGCAGACTTCGGGACACGTACACCGGGGAGCTGTTTTTT. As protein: CASRLRDTYTGELFF.

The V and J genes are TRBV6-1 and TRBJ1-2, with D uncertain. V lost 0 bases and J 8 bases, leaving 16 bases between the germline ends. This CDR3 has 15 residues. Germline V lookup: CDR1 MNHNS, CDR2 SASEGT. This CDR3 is CASSEAEDWRGGYTF. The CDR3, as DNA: TGTGCCAGCAGTGAAGCCGAGGACTGGCGCGGGGGCTACACCTTC.

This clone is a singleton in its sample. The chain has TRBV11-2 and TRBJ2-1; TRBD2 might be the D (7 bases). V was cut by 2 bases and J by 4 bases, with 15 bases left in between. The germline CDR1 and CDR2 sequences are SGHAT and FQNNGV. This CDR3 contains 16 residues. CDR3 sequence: CASSLRGAESYNEQFF. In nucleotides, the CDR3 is TGTGCCAGCAGCTTACGGGGGGCGGAATCATACAATGAGCAGTTCTTC.

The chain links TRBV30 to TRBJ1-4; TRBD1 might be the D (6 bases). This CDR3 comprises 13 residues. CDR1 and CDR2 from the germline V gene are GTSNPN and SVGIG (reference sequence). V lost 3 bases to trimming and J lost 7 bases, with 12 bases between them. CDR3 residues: CAWSKTGGEKLFF. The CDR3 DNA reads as TGTGCCTGGAGCAAGACAGGTGGTGAAAAACTGTTTTTT.

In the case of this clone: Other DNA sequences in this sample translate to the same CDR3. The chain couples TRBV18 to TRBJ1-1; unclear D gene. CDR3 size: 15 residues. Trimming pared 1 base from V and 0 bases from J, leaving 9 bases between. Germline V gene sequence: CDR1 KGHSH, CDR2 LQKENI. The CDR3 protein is CASSPQGGMNTEAFF. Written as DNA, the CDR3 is TGTGCCAGCTCACCACAGGGAGGGATGAACACTGAAGCTTTCTTT.

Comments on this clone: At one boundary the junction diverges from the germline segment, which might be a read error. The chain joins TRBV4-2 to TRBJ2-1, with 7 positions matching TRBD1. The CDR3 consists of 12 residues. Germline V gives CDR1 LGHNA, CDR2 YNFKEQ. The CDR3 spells CASSQGQMEPFF. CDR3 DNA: TGTGCCAGCAGCCAGGGACAGATGGAGCCGTTCTTC.

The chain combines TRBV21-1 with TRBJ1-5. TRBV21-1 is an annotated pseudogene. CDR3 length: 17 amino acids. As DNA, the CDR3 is TGTGCCAGCAGCGAAAGGCAGCGGAGTTATAGCAATCAGCCCCAGCATTTT. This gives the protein CASSERQRSYSNQPQHF.

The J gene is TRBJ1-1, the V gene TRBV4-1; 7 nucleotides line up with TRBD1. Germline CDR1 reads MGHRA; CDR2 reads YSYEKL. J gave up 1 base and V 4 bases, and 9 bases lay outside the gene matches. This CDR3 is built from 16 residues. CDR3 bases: TGCGCCAGCAGCCCCCACAGGGGCCAGGGGAACACTGAAGCTTTCTTT. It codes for CASSPHRGQGNTEAFF.

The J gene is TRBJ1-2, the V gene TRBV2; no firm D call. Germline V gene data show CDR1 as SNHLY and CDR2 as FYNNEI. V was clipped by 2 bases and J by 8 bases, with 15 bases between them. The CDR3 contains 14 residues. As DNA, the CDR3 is TGTGCCAGCAGTGAATCAGCGGCCCCCTACGGCTACACCTTC. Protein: CASSESAAPYGYTF.

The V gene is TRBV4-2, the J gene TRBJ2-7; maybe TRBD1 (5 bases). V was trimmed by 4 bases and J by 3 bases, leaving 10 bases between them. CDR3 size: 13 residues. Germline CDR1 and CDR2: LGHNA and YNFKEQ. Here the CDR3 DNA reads TGTGCCAGCAGCCCCACAGGATTCTACGAGCAGTACTTC. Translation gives CASSPTGFYEQYF.

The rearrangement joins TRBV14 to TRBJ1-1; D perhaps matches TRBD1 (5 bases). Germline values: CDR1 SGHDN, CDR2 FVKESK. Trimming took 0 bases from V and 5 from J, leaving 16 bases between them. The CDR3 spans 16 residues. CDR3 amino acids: CASSQDPQRGGTEAFF. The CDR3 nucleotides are TGTGCCAGCAGCCAAGACCCTCAACGTGGGGGGACTGAAGCTTTCTTT.

The CDR3 coding sequence is TGTGCCAGCAGCTTAGCGTCTATGTCTAGCGGGATATACAATGAGCAGTTCTTC. Its translation is CASSLASMSSGIYNEQFF. The V call is TRBV7-8, the J call TRBJ2-1, with 9 nucleotides matching TRBD2. V dropped 0 bases and J dropped 4; count of bases not matched to a gene: 10. The CDR3 extends over 18 amino acids. Per germline, CDR1 SGHVS and CDR2 FQNEAQ.

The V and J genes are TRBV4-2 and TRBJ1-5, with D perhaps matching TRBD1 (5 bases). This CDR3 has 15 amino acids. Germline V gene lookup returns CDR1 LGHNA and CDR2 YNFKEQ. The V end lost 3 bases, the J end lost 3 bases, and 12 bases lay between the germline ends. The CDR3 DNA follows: TGTGCCAGCAGCCACCAGGGTATGGACAATCAGCCCCAGCATTTT. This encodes CASSHQGMDNQPQHF.

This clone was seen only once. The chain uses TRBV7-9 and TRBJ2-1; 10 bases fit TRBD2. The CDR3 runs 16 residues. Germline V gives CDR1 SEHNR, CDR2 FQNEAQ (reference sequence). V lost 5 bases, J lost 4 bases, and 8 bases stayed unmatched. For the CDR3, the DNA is TGTGCCAGCAGCGTCACCGTAGCGGGGGGTTACAATGAGCAGTTCTTC. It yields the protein CASSVTVAGGYNEQFF.